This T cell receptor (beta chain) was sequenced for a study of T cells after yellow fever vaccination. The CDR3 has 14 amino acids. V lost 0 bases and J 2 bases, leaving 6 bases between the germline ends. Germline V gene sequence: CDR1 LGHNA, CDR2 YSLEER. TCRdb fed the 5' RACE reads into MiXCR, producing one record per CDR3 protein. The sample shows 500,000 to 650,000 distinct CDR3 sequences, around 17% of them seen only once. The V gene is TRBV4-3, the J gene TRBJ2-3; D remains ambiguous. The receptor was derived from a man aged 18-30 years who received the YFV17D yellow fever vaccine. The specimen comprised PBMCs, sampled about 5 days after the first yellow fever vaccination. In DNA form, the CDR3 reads TGCGCCAGCAGCCAAGAACCAAACACAGATACGCAGTATTTT. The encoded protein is CASSQEPNTDTQYF.